The rows below give T cell receptor beta chains drawn from one sample of a study of T cell changes during pregnancy in multiple sclerosis. Clones were sequenced by immunoSEQ multiplex PCR, and TCRdb holds only the in-frame ones, with some missing. Of roughly 38,000 clones listed, 94% are singletons. Sample: CD8+ T cells from peripheral blood mononuclear cells, taken in the third trimester of pregnancy. The receptors shown here come from a female donor with multiple sclerosis, enrolled in a pregnancy study. Both conserved end residues are part of each CDR3. D genes are given only for firm matches. The size entry is marked missing in some rows and otherwise reads once, few, many or a size class.

d_gene	v_gene	abundance	len	j_gene	CDR3aa	CDR3nt
TRBD1	TRBV6-1	many	18	TRBJ2-6	CASSEAGQGMSGANVLTF	TGTGCCAGCAGTGAGGCGGGACAGGGGATGTCTGGGGCCAACGTCCTGACTTTC
TRBD1	TRBV2	.	17	TRBJ1-1	CASTSGTGGFGITEAFF	TGTGCCAGCACCTCCGGGACAGGGGGCTTCGGAATCACTGAAGCTTTCTTT
TRBD1	TRBV28	.	14	TRBJ2-1	CATGTVGSGNEQFF	TGTGCCACCGGGACAGTAGGTAGTGGTAATGAGCAGTTCTTC
.	TRBV29-1	.	15	TRBJ2-3	CSAAGVFTSTDTQYF	TGCAGCGCAGCGGGTGTATTTACTAGCACAGATACGCAGTATTTT
.	TRBV7-9	.	12	TRBJ2-2	CASSSNTGELFF	TGTGCCAGCAGCTCTAACACCGGGGAGCTGTTTTTT
TRBD1	TRBV5-4	.	15	TRBJ1-2	CASSLLGTGGDGYTF	TGTGCCAGCAGCTTGCTAGGGACAGGGGGTGATGGCTACACCTTC
TRBD2	TRBV10-3	.	17	TRBJ2-7	CAISEPQGTSLAYEQYF	TGTGCCATCAGTGAGCCACAAGGGACTAGCTTAGCCTACGAGCAGTACTTC
.	TRBV15	.	16	TRBJ1-1	CATSRDSPATNTEAFF	TGTGCCACCAGCAGAGATAGTCCCGCTACGAACACTGAAGCTTTCTTT
.	TRBV5-1	.	14	TRBJ2-7	CASSLSQGTYEQYF	TGCGCCAGCAGCTTGTCCCAGGGGACCTACGAGCAGTACTTC
TRBD1	TRBV2	.	15	TRBJ2-5	CASSDQGQIQETQYF	TGTGCCAGCAGTGACCAGGGACAGATCCAAGAGACCCAGTACTTC
TRBD2	TRBV5-5	.	13	TRBJ2-1	CASSLGLAAEQFF	TGTGCCAGCAGCTTGGGACTAGCAGCCGAGCAGTTCTTC
TRBD1	TRBV28	.	16	TRBJ2-3	CASSPLDRGRFDTQYF	TGTGCCAGCAGTCCCCTGGACAGGGGAAGGTTTGATACGCAGTATTTT
TRBD2	TRBV7-9	once	15	TRBJ2-1	CASSLALTSADEQFF	TGTGCCAGCAGCTTAGCTTTAACTAGCGCAGATGAGCAGTTCTTC
TRBD1	TRBV28	.	15	TRBJ1-5	CASSLGQGASQPQHF	TGTGCCAGCAGCCTCGGACAGGGGGCCTCTCAGCCCCAGCATTTT
TRBD1	TRBV6-5	.	15	TRBJ1-3	CASSYEGQGGNTIYF	TGTGCCAGCAGTTACGAGGGACAGGGTGGAAACACCATATATTTT
.	TRBV4-1	once	15	TRBJ2-7	CASSRNLVNPYEQYF	TGCGCCAGCAGCCGGAACCTAGTGAACCCCTACGAGCAGTACTTC
TRBD1	TRBV27	.	14	TRBJ1-2	CASSYTGVLGGYTF	TGTGCCAGCAGTTATACAGGGGTCTTAGGTGGCTACACCTTC
.	TRBV7-3	.	15	TRBJ2-7	CASSKWGGPVTEQYF	TGTGCCAGCAGCAAATGGGGGGGCCCCGTGACGGAGCAGTACTTC
TRBD1	TRBV7-3	few	13	TRBJ2-7	CASSFGQGYEQYF	TGTGCCAGCAGCTTCGGACAGGGCTACGAGCAGTACTTC
.	TRBV10-3	.	11	TRBJ1-1	CAISEGTSAFF	TGTGCCATCAGTGAAGGGACTTCGGCTTTCTTT
TRBD2	TRBV29-1	.	14	TRBJ2-2	CSVEGEGNTGELFF	TGCAGCGTTGAGGGGGAGGGTAACACCGGGGAGCTGTTTTTT
.	TRBV14	.	15	TRBJ2-3	CASSSRLMSTDTQYF	TGTGCCAGCAGCTCTCGACTGATGAGCACAGATACGCAGTATTTT
.	TRBV2	.	14	TRBJ2-1	CASIASSSYNEQFF	TGTGCCAGCATAGCGTCGAGCTCCTACAATGAGCAGTTCTTC